This T cell receptor (beta chain) was captured in a study of post-analysis software for immune sequencing data. V lost 0 bases to trimming and J lost 0 bases, with 10 bases between them. The CDR3 covers 15 residues. Germline CDR1 SGDLS, CDR2 YYNGEE. Findings and limits, study-wide: Included in a set of a handful of TRBV segments more frequent in patients than controls were TRBV5-6, TRBV5-1 and TRBV20-1.

cDNA libraries for TCR beta contained unique molecular identifiers. When about 0.95 to 10 million T cells were used, they gave hundreds of thousands of cDNA molecules. A single record per CDR3 protein comes from TCRdb applying MiXCR to the PCR reads. This repertoire shows 380,000 or so distinct CDR3 sequences, roughly 36% found once; its top ten account for about an eighth. This clonotype was detected only a few times. Its antigen is as yet unknown. The sample consisted of blood. This TCR was recovered from a girl aged 5 to 17 with multiple sclerosis. The rearrangement links TRBV9 to TRBJ2-7; D not certain. Written as DNA, the CDR3 is TGTGCCAGCAGCGTAGATTCCCTGAGCTCCTACGAGCAGTACTTC. Its translation: CASSVDSLSSYEQYF.